The next 6 T cell receptor beta chains were all read from a single sample in a study of CD8+ T cells in alopecia areata. Treatment given: oral pan-JAK inhibitor, 5-10 mg twice daily. Once RNA had been extracted, it was reverse transcribed into cDNA to act as the sequencing template. The method was immunoSEQ multiplex PCR; TCRdb's version includes in-frame clones alone and lacks a portion of them. The data hold some 180,000 clones, with about 55% observed a single time. Sequenced material: CD8+ T cells sorted from blood, taken at week 24, from a patient treated with tofacitinib. The receptors stem from a human donor with alopecia areata.

In this sample, this clone turned up a few times. The CDR3 is CASSLYPYEQYF. The CDR3 DNA follows: TGTGCCAGCAGCTTATATCCCTACGAGCAGTACTTC. J is TRBJ2-7 and V is TRBV11-2; unclear D gene. From germline, CDR1 is SGHAT and CDR2 FQNNGV. Trimming removed 2 bases at V and 2 bases at J, with 4 bases between. The CDR3 length is 12 residues.

This clone was counted only a few times. This chain uses TRBV6-5 with TRBJ2-5; the match to TRBD2 covers 9 bases. The CDR3 spans 15 residues. Germline CDR1 reads MNHEY; CDR2 reads SVGAGI. J lost 4 bases, V lost 0 bases, and 3 bases had no gene match. The CDR3 coding sequence is TGTGCCAGCAGTTACTCTAGCGGGGGAACAGAGACCCAGTACTTC. Translation: CASSYSSGGTETQYF.

This sequence joins TRBV5-6 and TRBJ1-5; a weak D match, TRBD1 (6 bases). The V end was cut by 2 bases, the J end by 2 bases, with 11 bases between. Germline CDR1 reads SGHDT; CDR2 reads YYEEEE. There are 15 residues in the CDR3. The CDR3 protein is CASSLQGSGNQPQHF. For the CDR3, the DNA is TGTGCCAGCAGCTTACAGGGAAGTGGCAATCAGCCCCAGCATTTT.

The chain carries TRBV13 and TRBJ1-5, with 8 bases that match TRBD1. Trimming removed 4 bases from V and 4 bases from J; junction bases left unmatched: 3. The CDR3 loop spans 14 amino acids. Per the germline V gene, CDR1 is PRHDT and CDR2 is FYEKMQ (reference sequence). The CDR3 nucleotides are TGTGCCAGCAGCTCACGACAGGGGAATCAGCCCCAGCATTTT. It yields the protein CASSSRQGNQPQHF.

This clone has just a few counts. The V and J genes are TRBV29-1 and TRBJ1-4, with D possibly matching TRBD1 (5 bases). This CDR3 spans 13 amino acids. V lost 3 bases to trimming and J lost 8 bases, with 13 bases between them. The germline V gene has CDR1 SQVTM and CDR2 ANQGSEA. Here the CDR3 DNA reads TGCAGCGTTGACCTCTTAGGGGACGAAAAACTGTTTTTT. Protein product: CSVDLLGDEKLFF. The full variable domain, completed using reference TRBV29-1 and TRBJ1-4, is SAVISQKPSRDICQRGTSLTIQCQVDSQVTMMFWYRQQPGQSLTLIATANQGSEATYESGFVIDKFPISRPNLTFSTLTVSNMSPEDSSIYLCSVDLLGDEKLFFGSGTQLSVL.

This clone turned up a few times. The same CDR3 is also encoded by other DNA sequences in this sample. The chain is built from TRBV18 and TRBJ2-1, with a possible D match to TRBD1 (5 bases). Germline V gene sequence: CDR1 KGHSH, CDR2 LQKENI. The CDR3 consists of 13 residues. V was shortened by 3 bases and J by 5 bases, with 8 bases between the two germline ends. The CDR3 loop reads CASSPRRDNEQFF. The CDR3 coding sequence is TGTGCCAGCTCACCCCGCAGGGACAATGAGCAGTTCTTC.